This T cell receptor beta chain was sequenced for a study of early T cells in non-severe SARS-CoV-2 infection. Study-wide context: Sequencing was performed on bulk RNA from unsorted whole blood, leaving chains unpaired. Study outcomes and limitations: The study's VDJdb matching favored anti-spike CD8 responses and missed private and CD4 specificities.

Unique molecular identifiers were attached to individual cDNA molecules. TCRdb passed the 5' RACE reads through MiXCR, listing each CDR3 protein once. The table lists about 48,000 distinct CDR3 sequences, roughly 9.8% of them singletons. V lost 6 bases to trimming and J lost 5 bases, with 10 bases between them. Germline V CDR1 and CDR2: SGHAT, FQNNGV. CDR3 size: 12 residues. This clonotype appeared many times. The antigen is unknown. Input material: whole blood. The chain combines TRBV11-2 with TRBJ1-1, with D unclear. This clonotype originated in an adult who was a healthcare worker with PCR-confirmed SARS-CoV-2 infection or an uninfected control (not recorded which). For the CDR3, the DNA is TGTGCCAGCAGTCTACAGAGGACTGAAGCTTTCTTT. Amino acids: CASSLQRTEAFF.